The clone carrying this T cell receptor beta chain came up a few times. Its antigen is unknown. Template switching added a universal primer site; cDNA carried unique molecular identifiers. TCRdb re-called the 5' RACE reads with MiXCR, one entry per CDR3 protein. The repertoire consists of 400,000 to 600,000 distinct CDR3 sequences, with around 20% occurring once and the leading ten covering approximately 0.48%. Germline trimming cut 0 bases from V and 5 bases from J; bases unmatched to any gene: 1. This CDR3 has 12 residues. Germline CDR1 reads SQVTM; CDR2 reads ANQGSEA. This entry is derived from a study of identical twins. Study results and caveats: Zero-insertion results could be subject to partial confounding by invariant MAIT and iNKT cells.

Healthy Caucasian donors formed the entire cohort. This same sample was also part of a study on yellow fever vaccine responses in identical twins. That paper states: Twin vaccine T cell responses reportedly seemed partly convergent, partly personalized.

The sample taken for sequencing was CD4+ T cells sorted from blood. The receptor was derived from a woman aged 18 to 35 in good health. V is TRBV29-1 and J is TRBJ2-7, with TRBD1 identical over 7 bases. CDR3: CSVEDGTDEQYF. In DNA form, the CDR3 reads TGCAGCGTTGAAGACGGGACAGACGAGCAGTACTTC.